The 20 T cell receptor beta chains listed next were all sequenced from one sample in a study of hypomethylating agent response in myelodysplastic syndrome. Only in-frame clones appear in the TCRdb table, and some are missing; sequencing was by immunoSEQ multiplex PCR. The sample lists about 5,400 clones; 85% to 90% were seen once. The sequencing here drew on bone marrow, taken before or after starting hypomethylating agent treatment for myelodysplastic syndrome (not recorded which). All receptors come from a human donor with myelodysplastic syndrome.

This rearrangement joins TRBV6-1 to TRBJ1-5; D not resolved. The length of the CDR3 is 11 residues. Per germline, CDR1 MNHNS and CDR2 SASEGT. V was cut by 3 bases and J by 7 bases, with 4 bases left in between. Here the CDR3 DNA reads TGTGCCAGCAGTGATTGGCAGCCCCAGCATTTT. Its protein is CASSDWQPQHF.

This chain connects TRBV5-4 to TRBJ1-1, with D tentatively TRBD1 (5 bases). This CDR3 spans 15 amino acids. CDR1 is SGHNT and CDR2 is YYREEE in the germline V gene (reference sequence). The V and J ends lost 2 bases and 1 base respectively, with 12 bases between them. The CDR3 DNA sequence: TGTGCCAGCAGCTTCGGGACTCAGCCGAACACTGAAGCTTTCTTT. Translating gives CASSFGTQPNTEAFF.

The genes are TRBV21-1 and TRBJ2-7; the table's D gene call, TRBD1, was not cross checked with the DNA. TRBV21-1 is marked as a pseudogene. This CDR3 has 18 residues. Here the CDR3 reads CASSKVFSRGTGPYEQYV. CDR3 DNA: TGTGCCAGCAGCAAAGTTTTTTCTCGGGGGACAGGTCCTTACGAGCAGTACGTC.

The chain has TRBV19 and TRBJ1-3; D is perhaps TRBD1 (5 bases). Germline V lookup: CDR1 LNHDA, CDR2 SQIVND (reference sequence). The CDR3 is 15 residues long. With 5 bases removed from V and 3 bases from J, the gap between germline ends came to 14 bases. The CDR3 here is CASSYSGALGNTIYF. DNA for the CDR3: TGTGCCAGTAGTTATAGCGGGGCGCTTGGAAACACCATATATTTT.

CDR3 nucleotide sequence: TGTGCCTGGAGTGCCAACTACGAGCAGTACTTC. It codes for CAWSANYEQYF. The rearrangement links TRBV30 to TRBJ2-7; D is unclear. Germline loops: CDR1 GTSNPN, CDR2 SVGIG (reference sequence). The CDR3 loop spans 11 amino acids. V gave up 1 base and J gave up 3 bases, with 4 bases separating them.

CDR3 in amino acids: CASSSDRFNAGELFF. CDR3 nucleotide sequence: TGCGCCAGCAGCTCGGACAGGTTTAACGCCGGGGAGCTGTTTTTT. The V and J genes are TRBV5-1 and TRBJ2-2; 7 positions agree with TRBD1. This CDR3 has 15 residues. Germline V gives CDR1 SGHRS, CDR2 YFSETQ. With V trimmed by 3 bases and J by 6 bases, 8 bases remained unmatched.

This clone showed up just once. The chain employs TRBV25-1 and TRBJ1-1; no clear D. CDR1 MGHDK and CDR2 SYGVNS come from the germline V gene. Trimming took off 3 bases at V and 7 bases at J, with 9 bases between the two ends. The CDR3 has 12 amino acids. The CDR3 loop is CASSENSDEAFF. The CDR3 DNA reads TGTGCCAGCAGTGAGAACAGCGATGAAGCTTTCTTT.

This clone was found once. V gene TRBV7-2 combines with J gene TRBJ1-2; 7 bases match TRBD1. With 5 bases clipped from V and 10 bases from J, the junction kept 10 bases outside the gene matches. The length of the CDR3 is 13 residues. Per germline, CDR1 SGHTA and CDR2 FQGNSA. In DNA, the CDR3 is TGTGCCAGCAGCCCAGGACAGGAAGGAGACTACACCTTC. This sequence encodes CASSPGQEGDYTF.

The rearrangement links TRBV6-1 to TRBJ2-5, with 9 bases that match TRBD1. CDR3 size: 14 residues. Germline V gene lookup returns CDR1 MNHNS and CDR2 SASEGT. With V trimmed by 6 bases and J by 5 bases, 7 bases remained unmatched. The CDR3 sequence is CASRNRGRWETQYF. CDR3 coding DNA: TGTGCCAGCAGAAACAGGGGGCGCTGGGAGACCCAGTACTTC.

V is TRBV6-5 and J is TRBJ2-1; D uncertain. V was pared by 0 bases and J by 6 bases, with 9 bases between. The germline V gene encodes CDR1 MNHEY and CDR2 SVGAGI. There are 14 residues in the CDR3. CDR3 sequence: CASSYSWGRNEQFF. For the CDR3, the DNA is TGTGCCAGCAGTTACTCGTGGGGTCGCAATGAGCAGTTCTTC.

The CDR3 DNA follows: TGTGCCAGCAGCGCGTCCCCCGGGGGCTTCACTGGAAACACCATATATTTT. Translating it yields CASSASPGGFTGNTIYF. The chain links TRBV9 to TRBJ1-3; a weak D match, TRBD1 (6 bases). The length of the CDR3 is 17 residues. Trimming removed 3 bases from V and 2 bases from J, with 18 bases in between. Germline V lookup: CDR1 SGDLS, CDR2 YYNGEE. Full variable domain (outside the CDR3, taken from reference TRBV9 and TRBJ1-3): DSGVTQTPKHLITATGQRVTLRCSPRSGDLSVYWYQQSLDQGLQFLIQYYNGEERAKGNILERFSAQQFPDLHSELNLSSLELGDSALYFCASSASPGGFTGNTIYFGEGSWLTVV.

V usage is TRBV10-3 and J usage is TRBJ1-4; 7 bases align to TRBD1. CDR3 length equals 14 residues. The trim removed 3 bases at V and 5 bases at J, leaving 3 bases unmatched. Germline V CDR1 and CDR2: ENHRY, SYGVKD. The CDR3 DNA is TGTGCCATCAGTGAAACAGGGGAGAATGAAAAACTGTTTTTT. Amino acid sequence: CAISETGENEKLFF.

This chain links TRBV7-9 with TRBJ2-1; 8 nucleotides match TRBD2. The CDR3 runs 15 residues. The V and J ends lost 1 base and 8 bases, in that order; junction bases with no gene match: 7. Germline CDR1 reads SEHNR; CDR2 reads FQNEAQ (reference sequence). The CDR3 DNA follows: TGTGCCAGCAGCTTAGGGACTAGCCCTATCGATGAGCAGTTCTTC. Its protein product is CASSLGTSPIDEQFF.

The CDR3 DNA follows: TGTGCCAGCGCCGGTATAGGTCCAGGGCCGTATAACTATGGCTACACCTTC. Amino acids: CASAGIGPGPYNYGYTF. This sequence joins TRBV9 and TRBJ1-2, with a tentative D call TRBD1 (5 bases). V lost 7 bases to trimming and J lost 1 base, with 23 bases between them. Per the germline V gene, CDR1 is SGDLS and CDR2 is YYNGEE. CDR3 length: 17 amino acids.

In DNA, the CDR3 is TGCGCCAGCACGCCCGGGACAGGGGAGACAGATACGCAGTATTTT. This sequence encodes CASTPGTGETDTQYF. V usage is TRBV10-1 and J usage is TRBJ2-3; TRBD1 agrees at 10 bases. Germline CDR1 and CDR2: WNHNN and SYGVQD (reference sequence). This CDR3 spans 15 amino acids. V lost 7 bases, J lost 3 bases, and 7 bases stayed unmatched.

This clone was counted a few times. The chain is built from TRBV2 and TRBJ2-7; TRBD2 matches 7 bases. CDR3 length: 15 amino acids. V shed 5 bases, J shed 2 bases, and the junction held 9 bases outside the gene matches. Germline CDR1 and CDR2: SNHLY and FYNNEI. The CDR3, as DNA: TGTGCCAGCAGTTATGCTAGCGGAGGGGCCTACGAGCAGTACTTC. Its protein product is CASSYASGGAYEQYF.

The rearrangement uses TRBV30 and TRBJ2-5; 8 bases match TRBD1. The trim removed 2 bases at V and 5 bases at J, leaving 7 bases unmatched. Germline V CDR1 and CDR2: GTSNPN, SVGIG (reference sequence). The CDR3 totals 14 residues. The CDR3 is CAWSSTGVRETQYF. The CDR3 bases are TGTGCCTGGAGTTCGACAGGGGTTCGGGAGACCCAGTACTTC.

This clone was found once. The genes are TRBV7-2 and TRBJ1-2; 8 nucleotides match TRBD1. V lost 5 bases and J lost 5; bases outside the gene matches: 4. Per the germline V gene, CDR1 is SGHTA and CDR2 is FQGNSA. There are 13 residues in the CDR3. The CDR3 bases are TGTGCCAGCAGCCCGGGACAGGTTTATGGCTACACCTTC. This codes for CASSPGQVYGYTF.

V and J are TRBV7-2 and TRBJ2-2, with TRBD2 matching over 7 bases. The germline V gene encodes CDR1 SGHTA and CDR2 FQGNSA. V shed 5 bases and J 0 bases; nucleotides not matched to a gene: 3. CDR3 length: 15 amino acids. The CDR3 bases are TGTGCCAGCAGCGGGACTATAACGAACACCGGGGAGCTGTTTTTT. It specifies CASSGTITNTGELFF.

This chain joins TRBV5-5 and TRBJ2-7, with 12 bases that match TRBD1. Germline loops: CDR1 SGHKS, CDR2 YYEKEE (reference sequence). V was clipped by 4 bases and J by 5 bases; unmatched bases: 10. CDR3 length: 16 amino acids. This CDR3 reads CASSRPTGQGANEQYF. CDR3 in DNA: TGTGCCAGCAGCCGCCCAACGGGACAGGGGGCAAACGAGCAGTACTTC.